Following are 22 T cell receptor beta chains from one sample sequenced in a study of shared clonotypes between healthy human individuals. Sequenced by immunoSEQ multiplex PCR; TCRdb stores in-frame clones only, minus some. The sample has millions of clones, approximately 94% seen once. Sequences were obtained from naive CD4+ T cells sorted from blood. Subset indicated: CD45RA+ positively selected. These receptors all come from a young man in good health.

As concerns this clone: At the DNA level, this CDR3 is encoded by other sequences in the same sample as well. V and J are TRBV18 and TRBJ2-2, with a possible D match to TRBD2 (5 bases). Deletions cut 2 bases from V and 5 bases from J, with 6 bases between. This CDR3 comprises 13 residues. Germline lookup yields CDR1 KGHSH and CDR2 LQKENI. CDR3 nucleotide sequence: TGTGCCAGCTCACCAGGCGGGACCGGGGAGCTGTTTTTT. It encodes CASSPGGTGELFF.

The rearrangement links TRBV28 to TRBJ1-5; D may be TRBD1 (6 bases). Germline V gene sequence: CDR1 MDHEN, CDR2 SYDVKM. This CDR3 region has 15 residues. Trimming pared 7 bases from V and 3 bases from J, leaving 16 bases between. The CDR3 region has the DNA TGTGCCAGCAACAGTGGGGGCCGGATCAATCAGCCCCAGCATTTT. This codes for CASNSGGRINQPQHF.

The V call is TRBV5-4, the J call TRBJ1-4, with 7 bases matching TRBD1. The CDR3 runs to 15 residues. V dropped 2 bases and J dropped 3; count of bases not matched to a gene: 4. The germline V gene encodes CDR1 SGHNT and CDR2 YYREEE (reference sequence). The CDR3 DNA reads TGTGCCAGCAGCTTTAAGGGACAGTCTAATGAAAAACTGTTTTTT. This sequence encodes CASSFKGQSNEKLFF.

This chain links TRBV30 with TRBJ1-6, with D perhaps matching TRBD1 (6 bases). The CDR3 has 15 residues. Germline V gene data show CDR1 as GTSNPN and CDR2 as SVGIG (reference sequence). The ends were cut back, 4 bases at V and 8 bases at J, with 18 bases in the middle. This chain's CDR3 is CAWNSEGTGYSPLHF. The CDR3 DNA follows: TGTGCCTGGAACTCAGAAGGTACAGGGTATTCACCCCTCCACTTT.

A word on this clone: One end of the junction does not line up with germline, which may come from a read error. The rearrangement links TRBV7-7 to TRBJ2-2, with a tentative D call TRBD2 (6 bases). The CDR3 spans 15 residues. Germline CDR1 SSHAT, CDR2 FNYEAQ (reference sequence). This CDR3 reads CASSPSGGNTGELFF. CDR3 bases: TGTGCTAGCAGCCCCTCCGGGGGGAACACCGGGGAGCTGTTTTTT.

The gene calls are TRBV7-2 and TRBJ2-3; TRBD2 agrees at 14 bases. This CDR3 contains 18 residues. The germline V gene has CDR1 SGHTA and CDR2 FQGNSA. J gave up 1 base and V 5 bases, and 8 bases lay outside the gene matches. This CDR3 reads CASSPGTSGSRRTDTQYF. For the CDR3, the DNA is TGTGCCAGCAGCCCCGGGACTAGCGGGAGCCGCCGCACAGATACGCAGTATTTT.

About this clone itself: A junction end diverges from the germline sequence, so it may reflect a read error. The chain couples TRBV28 to TRBJ2-7; 7 bases line up with TRBD1. The length of the CDR3 is 12 residues. Germline V lookup: CDR1 MDHEN, CDR2 SYDVKM. In DNA form, the CDR3 reads TGTGCCAGCAGTCACGGACAGGACTCACCGTCCTTC. Translating it yields CASSHGQDSPSF.

The V gene is TRBV6-1, the J gene TRBJ2-1; perhaps D is TRBD1 or TRBD2 (5 bases each). From germline, CDR1 is MNHNS and CDR2 SASEGT. Trimming left V 8 bases short and J 3 bases short, with 14 bases between. The CDR3 covers 14 residues. Here the CDR3 reads CASPPGARYNEQFF. CDR3 DNA: TGTGCCAGCCCTCCCGGGGCTCGCTACAATGAGCAGTTCTTC.

This chain uses TRBV29-1 with TRBJ1-1, with TRBD1 identical over 7 bases. The CDR3 consists of 14 residues. Germline V CDR1 and CDR2: SQVTM, ANQGSEA. V was clipped by 6 bases and J by 0 bases; unmatched bases: 7. In DNA, the CDR3 is TGCAGCGTGGGACAGACAACTATGAACACTGAAGCTTTCTTT. Its protein product is CSVGQTTMNTEAFF.

This chain links TRBV10-2 with TRBJ2-3; tentatively, D is TRBD1 (6 bases). Germline lookup yields CDR1 WSHSY and CDR2 SAAADI. The V and J ends lost 6 bases and 2 bases respectively, with 15 bases between them. This CDR3 region has 15 residues. CDR3 region: CASRYGQSPTDTQYF. The CDR3 coding sequence is TGCGCCAGCAGATACGGACAGTCACCCACAGATACGCAGTATTTT.

The chain employs TRBV30 and TRBJ1-1, with no clear D. With 2 bases removed from V and 3 bases from J, the gap between germline ends came to 10 bases. The CDR3 is 13 residues long. Germline-derived CDR1 and CDR2 are GTSNPN and SVGIG (reference sequence). CDR3 DNA sequence: TGTGCCTGGAGTTTTGCCAGCCACACTGAAGCTTTCTTT. Encoded protein: CAWSFASHTEAFF. The full variable domain, rest sourced from reference TRBV30 and TRBJ1-1, is SQTIHQWPATLVQPVGSPLSLECTVEGTSNPNLYWYRQAAGRGLQLLFYSVGIGQISSEVPQNLSASRPQDRQFILSSKKLLLSDSGFYLCAWSFASHTEAFFGQGTRLTVV.

V is TRBV29-1 and J is TRBJ2-2; D is perhaps TRBD1 or TRBD2 (6 bases each). Between the trimmed V and J ends, which lost 7 bases and 1 base, there was a span of 13 bases. The CDR3 runs to 14 residues. Germline V CDR1 and CDR2: SQVTM, ANQGSEA. CDR3 loop: CSAEGGVNTGELFF. In nucleotides, the CDR3 is TGCAGCGCGGAGGGGGGTGTGAACACCGGGGAGCTGTTTTTT.

The chain couples TRBV5-4 to TRBJ2-4; 10 positions agree with TRBD2. CDR3 size: 17 residues. Per the germline V gene, CDR1 is SGHNT and CDR2 is YYREEE (reference sequence). V was pared by 0 bases and J by 5 bases, with 8 bases of the junction left unmatched. CDR3 protein: CASSLEVGTSVQNIQYF. In DNA form, the CDR3 reads TGTGCCAGCAGCTTGGAGGTGGGGACTAGCGTCCAAAACATTCAGTACTTC. Full variable domain (missing parts from reference TRBV5-4 and TRBJ2-4): ETGVTQSPTHLIKTRGQQVTLRCSSQSGHNTVSWYQQALGQGPQFIFQYYREEENGRGNFPPRFSGLQFPNYSSELNVNALELDDSALYLCASSLEVGTSVQNIQYFGAGTRLSVL.

The CDR3, as DNA: TGCAGCGTCGGCCTCGACAGGTCTGCTAGCGGGTCTACTACTAGCTCCTACGAGCAGTACTTC. Protein sequence: CSVGLDRSASGSTTSSYEQYF. The rearrangement uses TRBV29-1 and TRBJ2-7, with 8 bases that match TRBD2. The germline V gene has CDR1 SQVTM and CDR2 ANQGSEA. The CDR3 is made up of 21 amino acids. The V gene end was trimmed by 6 bases and the J gene end by 0 bases; junction bases not matched to a gene: 28.

The rearrangement joins TRBV9 to TRBJ2-1; 9 nucleotides line up with TRBD2. Germline V gene lookup returns CDR1 SGDLS and CDR2 YYNGEE. The ends lost 0 bases at V and 7 bases at J; junction bases unmatched: 8. The CDR3 totals 16 residues. This CDR3 reads CASSVAALAGLNEQFF. In nucleotides, the CDR3 is TGTGCCAGCAGCGTAGCGGCCCTAGCGGGGCTAAATGAGCAGTTCTTC.

The chain combines TRBV6-4 with TRBJ2-1; perhaps TRBD1 as D (6 bases). Trimming pared 9 bases from V and 3 bases from J, leaving 15 bases between. The CDR3 length is 14 residues. CDR1 is MRHNA and CDR2 is SNTAGT in the germline V gene. CDR3 DNA sequence: TGTGCCAGGGTGGGGGCAGGGAGCTACAATGAGCAGTTCTTC. Residues: CARVGAGSYNEQFF.

V gene TRBV30 combines with J gene TRBJ2-3; D is possibly TRBD1 (6 bases). The CDR3 has 14 residues. Germline V gene lookup returns CDR1 GTSNPN and CDR2 SVGIG (reference sequence). V was trimmed by 0 bases and J by 2 bases, leaving 9 bases between them. DNA of the CDR3: TGTGCCTGGAGTGTACGGGGACACACAGATACGCAGTATTTT. It encodes CAWSVRGHTDTQYF. The full variable domain, rest sourced from reference TRBV30 and TRBJ2-3, is SQTIHQWPATLVQPVGSPLSLECTVEGTSNPNLYWYRQAAGRGLQLLFYSVGIGQISSEVPQNLSASRPQDRQFILSSKKLLLSDSGFYLCAWSVRGHTDTQYFGPGTRLTVL.

The chain is built from TRBV15 and TRBJ1-1; 11 bases are a match to TRBD1. The CDR3 is 17 amino acids. Germline CDR1 is LNHNV and CDR2 is YYDKDF (reference sequence). The V gene end was trimmed by 4 bases and the J gene end by 1 base; junction bases not matched to a gene: 8. The CDR3 region has the DNA TGTGCCACCAGCACGGACAGGGGGCCCATTAGGAACACTGAAGCTTTCTTT. Amino acid sequence: CATSTDRGPIRNTEAFF.

V gene TRBV30 combines with J gene TRBJ2-7, with 9 positions matching TRBD1. Losses at the gene ends were 2 bases for V and 2 bases for J; bases not matched to a gene: 7. The CDR3 has 15 residues. The germline V gene has CDR1 GTSNPN and CDR2 SVGIG (reference sequence). CDR3 DNA: TGTGCCTGGAGTCCGGCCGGGACAGGGACCTACGAGCAGTACTTC. Its protein product is CAWSPAGTGTYEQYF.

The genes are TRBV18 and TRBJ2-1, with D unclear. CDR3 length: 12 residues. Trimming cost V 4 bases and J 7 bases, with 8 bases left between them. CDR1 is KGHSH, CDR2 LQKENI, per germline. CDR3 nucleotide sequence: TGTGCCAGCTCACGACGACCGAATGAGCAGTTCTTC. Translating gives CASSRRPNEQFF.

Here the CDR3 DNA reads TGTGCCAGCAGCACCAGGGGGACTAACTCTGGAAACACCATATATTTT. This codes for CASSTRGTNSGNTIYF. The chain combines TRBV5-4 with TRBJ1-3; 7 nucleotides match TRBD1. V dropped 4 bases and J dropped 0; count of bases not matched to a gene: 7. This CDR3 contains 16 residues. CDR1 and CDR2 (germline): SGHNT, YYREEE (reference sequence).

This sequence joins TRBV5-4 and TRBJ2-2, with 10 bases identical to TRBD2. Germline V lookup: CDR1 SGHNT, CDR2 YYREEE (reference sequence). This CDR3 is 16 amino acids long. V trimming: 4 bases; J trimming: 2 bases; junction bases outside the gene matches: 5. The CDR3 reads CASSVSGGGNTGELFF. The CDR3 bases are TGTGCCAGCAGCGTGAGCGGGGGGGGTAACACCGGGGAGCTGTTTTTT.